These 32 T cell receptor beta chains originate from one sample sequenced in a study of CD8 T cells in ankylosing spondylitis. MiXCR was run by TCRdb on the 5' RACE reads, yielding one entry per CDR3 protein. Seen here are 150,000 to 200,000 distinct CDR3 sequences, 25% to 35% observed once, and the top ten hold over 5.5%. The source material was synovial fluid, either unsorted or a sorted T cell fraction (not recorded which). The receptor set was obtained from a male donor with ankylosing spondylitis.

V is TRBV2 and J is TRBJ2-3; D ambiguous. V dropped 8 bases and J dropped 0 bases, with 6 bases sitting between them. From germline, CDR1 is SNHLY and CDR2 FYNNEI. This CDR3 has 12 amino acids. CDR3 protein: CASESSTDTQYF. As DNA, the CDR3 is TGTGCCAGCGAGTCAAGCACAGATACGCAGTATTTT. Looking up the rest from reference TRBV2 and TRBJ2-3 gives the full variable domain: EPEVTQTPSHQVTQMGQEVILRCVPISNHLYFYWYRQILGQKVEFLVSFYNNEISEKSEIFDDQFSVERPDGSNFTLKIRSTKLEDSAMYFCASESSTDTQYFGPGTRLTVL.

This clonotype was picked up many times. The chain uses TRBV20-1 and TRBJ2-2; TRBD2 agrees at 13 bases. The CDR3 totals 16 residues. From germline, CDR1 is DFQATT and CDR2 SNEGSKA (reference sequence). After removal of 7 bases from V and 5 bases from J, the junction contained 10 bases not matched to a gene. As DNA, the CDR3 is TGCAGTGGGTCGACTAGCGGGGGGCCGAGGACCGGGGAGCTGTTTTTT. Residues: CSGSTSGGPRTGELFF.

This clonotype has only a few counts. The rearrangement links TRBV28 to TRBJ1-5; D is possibly TRBD1 (6 bases). The CDR3 is made up of 19 amino acids. Germline V gene data show CDR1 as MDHEN and CDR2 as SYDVKM. Trimming took off 10 bases at V and 2 bases at J, with 30 bases between the two ends. The CDR3 region has the DNA TGTGCCACCCGTCGTGTGGTGACAGGCCCGGGGGGTGGCAATCAGCCCCAGCATTTT. Residues: CATRRVVTGPGGGNQPQHF.

At least ten counts were recorded for this clonotype. This chain links TRBV28 with TRBJ2-7, with D possibly being TRBD1 or TRBD2 (5 bases each). V was trimmed by 6 bases and J by 2 bases, leaving 17 bases between them. CDR1 and CDR2 (germline): MDHEN, SYDVKM. This CDR3 region has 15 residues. Here the CDR3 reads CASSTPGPFPYEQYF. CDR3 DNA sequence: TGTGCCAGCAGCACGCCGGGACCGTTCCCCTACGAGCAGTACTTC.

This clonotype was recorded once. The V gene is TRBV20-1, the J gene TRBJ2-7, with D possibly TRBD2 on 5 matching bases. Germline CDR1 and CDR2: DFQATT and SNEGSKA (reference sequence). CDR3 length: 12 residues. V shed 2 bases and J shed 7 bases, with 12 bases lying between them. Written as DNA, the CDR3 is TGCAGTGCTAGACCTAGCCCGGGGGAGCAGTACTTC. This codes for CSARPSPGEQYF.

The rearrangement uses TRBV7-2 and TRBJ2-5; the D is unclear. The V and J ends lost 5 bases and 0 bases respectively, with 10 bases between them. The CDR3 sequence is 14 residues long. Germline V gene sequence: CDR1 SGHTA, CDR2 FQGNSA. The CDR3 DNA sequence: TGTGCCAGCAGCCTAGGCACTCACCAAGAGACCCAGTACTTC. Amino acid sequence: CASSLGTHQETQYF.

This clonotype was detected many times. J is TRBJ2-1 and V is TRBV20-1; D perhaps matches TRBD1 (6 bases). Per germline, CDR1 DFQATT and CDR2 SNEGSKA (reference sequence). Trimming stripped 0 bases from V and 15 bases from J, with 15 bases between. This CDR3 contains 12 residues. DNA of the CDR3: TGCAGTGCTAGAGACTCAGGGGCTAGGCGGTTCTTC. Translating it yields CSARDSGARRFF.

The DNA of the CDR3 is TGTGCCAGCAGTGGGTGGCAGACCCAGTACTTC. It translates to CASSGWQTQYF. The chain is built from TRBV28 and TRBJ2-5, with unresolved D. V shed 5 bases and J shed 6 bases, with 7 bases lying between them. This CDR3 spans 11 amino acids. CDR1 is MDHEN, CDR2 SYDVKM, per germline. Using reference TRBV28 and TRBJ2-5 for the parts outside the CDR3, the full variable domain is DVKVTQSSRYLVKRTGEKVFLECVQDMDHENMFWYRQDPGLGLRLIYFSYDVKMKEKGDIPEGYSVSREKKERFSLILESASTNQTSMYLCASSGWQTQYFGPGTRLLVL.

This clonotype was picked up a small number of times. V and J are TRBV18 and TRBJ2-7, with TRBD2 matching 11 bases. The V gene's germline CDR1 is KGHSH and CDR2 LQKENI. The CDR3 contains 17 residues. With 3 bases clipped from V and 5 bases from J, the junction kept 12 bases outside the gene matches. CDR3 amino acids: CASSPLGTSGGLDEQYF. CDR3 coding DNA: TGTGCCAGCTCACCTCTGGGGACTAGCGGCGGCCTGGACGAGCAGTACTTC.

This CDR3 is CASSYGQGYYEQYF. CDR3 DNA sequence: TGTGCCAGCAGTTACGGACAGGGCTACTACGAGCAGTACTTC. The chain joins TRBV6-5 to TRBJ2-7; TRBD1 matches 8 bases. Germline-derived CDR1 and CDR2 are MNHEY and SVGAGI. V shed 2 bases, J shed 3 bases, and the junction held 3 bases outside the gene matches. This CDR3 comprises 14 residues.

This clonotype occurred a few times. This chain connects TRBV12-3 or TRBV12-4 to TRBJ1-5, with a tentative D call TRBD1 (6 bases). The V end was cut by 3 bases, the J end by 2 bases, with 14 bases between. CDR3 length equals 16 residues. The CDR3 sequence: CASSFSGALGNQPQHF. The CDR3 DNA reads TGTGCCAGCAGTTTTTCGGGGGCGCTGGGCAATCAGCCCCAGCATTTT.

The rearrangement joins TRBV5-1 to TRBJ1-1, with unresolved D. Germline lookup yields CDR1 SGHRS and CDR2 YFSETQ. V was shortened by 0 bases and J by 4 bases, with 16 bases between the two germline ends. There are 16 residues in the CDR3. CDR3 protein: CASSLGGGFSSTEAFF. In nucleotides, the CDR3 is TGCGCCAGCAGCTTGGGGGGTGGATTCTCGAGCACTGAAGCTTTCTTT. The variable domain in full, completed from reference TRBV5-1 and TRBJ1-1, reads KAGVTQTPRYLIKTRGQQVTLSCSPISGHRSVSWYQQTPGQGLQFLFEYFSETQRNKGNFPGRFSGRQFSNSRSEMNVSTLELGDSALYLCASSLGGGFSSTEAFFGQGTRLTVV.

This clonotype was seen only a few times. V is TRBV12-3 or TRBV12-4 and J is TRBJ1-2; a possible D gene is TRBD1 (5 bases). Trimming left V 3 bases short and J 3 bases short, with 17 bases between. The CDR3 extends over 16 amino acids. The CDR3 region has the DNA TGTGCCAGCAGTTTGTTCCAGGCAGGGAGTCACTATGGCTACACCTTC. Its translation: CASSLFQAGSHYGYTF.

V and J are TRBV5-1 and TRBJ2-2; D call uncertain. This CDR3 comprises 15 residues. Trimming left V 4 bases short and J 1 base short, with 11 bases between. Germline V CDR1 and CDR2: SGHRS, YFSETQ. The CDR3 loop is CASSPPRRNTGELFF. The CDR3 nucleotides are TGCGCCAGCAGCCCCCCGCGGAGGAACACCGGGGAGCTGTTTTTT.

This clonotype has ten or more counts. The chain recombines TRBV4-3 with TRBJ2-2; D is ambiguous. V lost 0 bases to trimming and J lost 0 bases, with 8 bases between them. The CDR3 contains 16 residues. Per germline, CDR1 LGHNA and CDR2 YSLEER. CDR3 sequence reads: CASSQEGYSNTGELFF. In DNA, the CDR3 is TGCGCCAGCAGCCAAGAGGGGTATTCGAACACCGGGGAGCTGTTTTTT.

The J gene is TRBJ1-5, the V gene TRBV28; D ambiguous. The CDR3 totals 12 residues. CDR1 and CDR2 (germline): MDHEN, SYDVKM. V shed 6 bases and J shed 5 bases, with 8 bases lying between them. This CDR3 reads CASSLLHQPQHF. The CDR3 bases are TGTGCCAGCAGCCTCCTCCATCAGCCCCAGCATTTT.

This chain joins TRBV20-1 and TRBJ2-5; weak D call: TRBD2 (6 bases). The CDR3 length is 16 residues. V was shortened by 3 bases and J by 2 bases, with 19 bases between the two germline ends. Germline-derived CDR1 and CDR2 are DFQATT and SNEGSKA (reference sequence). CDR3 DNA sequence: TGCAGTGCTAGTGGACCCTGGGGGGTCGGGCAAGAGACCCAGTACTTC. It specifies CSASGPWGVGQETQYF.

There are a few counts of this clonotype. V is TRBV4-3 and J is TRBJ1-1; TRBD1 matches 7 bases. V gave up 0 bases and J gave up 5 bases; unmatched junction bases: 3. Germline loops: CDR1 LGHNA, CDR2 YSLEER. The CDR3 spans 14 residues. CDR3 amino acids: CASSQDRGLTEAFF. In nucleotides, the CDR3 is TGCGCCAGCAGCCAAGATAGGGGGCTTACTGAAGCTTTCTTT.

This clonotype was seen a few times. V gene TRBV13 combines with J gene TRBJ1-1, with 8 bases fitting TRBD1. This CDR3 contains 18 residues. Looked up from germline, CDR1 is PRHDT and CDR2 is FYEKMQ (reference sequence). Germline trimming cut 5 bases from V and 1 base from J; bases unmatched to any gene: 15. The CDR3 protein is CASSRAGQDFIGNTEAFF. Here the CDR3 DNA reads TGTGCCAGCAGCCGAGCGGGACAGGACTTCATAGGGAACACTGAAGCTTTCTTT.

The V and J genes are TRBV13 and TRBJ1-1, with D tentatively TRBD1 (6 bases). The ends were cut back, 4 bases at V and 3 bases at J, with 15 bases in the middle. This CDR3 region has 15 residues. CDR1 PRHDT and CDR2 FYEKMQ come from the germline V gene (reference sequence). For the CDR3, the DNA is TGTGCCAGCAGCTCCTGGGGGACATACGACACTGAAGCTTTCTTT. Encoded protein: CASSSWGTYDTEAFF.

The genes are TRBV28 and TRBJ2-7, with D possibly being TRBD1 (6 bases). The CDR3 contains 15 residues. V was cut by 4 bases and J by 2 bases, with 15 bases left in between. Germline values: CDR1 MDHEN, CDR2 SYDVKM. CDR3 sequence: CASSSPGDKTYEQYF. CDR3 DNA: TGTGCCAGCAGTTCCCCCGGGGACAAGACCTACGAGCAGTACTTC. The whole variable domain, filled in from reference TRBV28 and TRBJ2-7, reads DVKVTQSSRYLVKRTGEKVFLECVQDMDHENMFWYRQDPGLGLRLIYFSYDVKMKEKGDIPEGYSVSREKKERFSLILESASTNQTSMYLCASSSPGDKTYEQYFGPGTRLTVT.

The V gene is TRBV7-9, the J gene TRBJ1-1, with 8 bases fitting TRBD1. Germline CDR1 is SEHNR and CDR2 is FQNEAQ (reference sequence). With V trimmed by 5 bases and J by 7 bases, 9 bases remained unmatched. The CDR3 covers 14 residues. This chain's CDR3 is CASSPGQGVIEAFF. CDR3 nucleotide sequence: TGTGCCAGCAGCCCCGGACAGGGAGTCATTGAAGCTTTCTTT. Full variable domain (remainder filled in from reference TRBV7-9 and TRBJ1-1): DTGVSQNPRHKITKRGQNVTFRCDPISEHNRLYWYRQTLGQGPEFLTYFQNEAQLEKSRLLSDRFSAERPKGSFSTLEIQRTEQGDSAMYLCASSPGQGVIEAFFGQGTRLTVV.

The chain combines TRBV28 with TRBJ1-5; D is unresolved. Trimming took off 6 bases at V and 4 bases at J, with 10 bases between the two ends. Per the germline V gene, CDR1 is MDHEN and CDR2 is SYDVKM. The CDR3 has 13 residues. CDR3 nucleotides: TGTGCCAGCAGACCTTTTTTGAATCAGCCCCAGCATTTT. Its protein is CASRPFLNQPQHF.

The J gene is TRBJ2-1, the V gene TRBV19; D not certain. Between the trimmed V and J ends, which lost 3 bases and 0 bases, there was a span of 9 bases. CDR1 LNHDA and CDR2 SQIVND come from the germline V gene (reference sequence). The CDR3 contains 15 residues. The CDR3: CASSIWESSYNEQFF. The DNA of the CDR3 is TGTGCCAGTAGTATTTGGGAAAGCTCCTACAATGAGCAGTTCTTC.

The chain links TRBV6-5 to TRBJ1-1, with TRBD1 as a possible D gene (6 bases). Trimming took 3 bases from V and 10 from J, leaving 21 bases between them. From germline, CDR1 is MNHEY and CDR2 SVGAGI. This CDR3 has 15 residues. The CDR3 loop is CASSYSETGPGGAFF. CDR3 sequence (DNA): TGTGCCAGCAGTTATTCAGAAACAGGGCCCGGTGGAGCTTTCTTT.

The rearrangement links TRBV20-1 to TRBJ1-4; D is perhaps TRBD1 (5 bases). The V gene lost 6 bases and the J gene lost 3 bases, with 11 bases spanning the gap. CDR1 and CDR2 (germline): DFQATT, SNEGSKA (reference sequence). The CDR3 length is 13 residues. CDR3 DNA: TGCAGTGCCCCGGGACCCGCTAATGAAAAACTGTTTTTT. It specifies CSAPGPANEKLFF.

This clonotype has just a few counts. The chain recombines TRBV4-1 with TRBJ1-1; D possibly corresponds to TRBD1 (6 bases). Germline CDR1 is MGHRA and CDR2 is YSYEKL. Trimming pared 0 bases from V and 7 bases from J, leaving 12 bases between. CDR3 size: 14 residues. CDR3 DNA: TGCGCCAGCAGCCAAGATCGCGGCAGGGGTGAAGCTTTCTTT. Its protein product is CASSQDRGRGEAFF.

V is TRBV5-1 and J is TRBJ2-3, with 13 bases that match TRBD2. The junction had 6 bases not matched to a gene; V was cut back by 2 bases and J by 3 bases. Germline loops: CDR1 SGHRS, CDR2 YFSETQ. The CDR3 has 17 residues. The CDR3 DNA reads as TGCGCCAGCAGCTTAGGGAAGACTAGCGGGAGGACAGATACGCAGTATTTT. Its translation is CASSLGKTSGRTDTQYF.

V usage is TRBV4-1 and J usage is TRBJ2-5, with D possibly matching TRBD2 (6 bases). V shed 4 bases and J shed 1 base, with 13 bases lying between them. Looked up from germline, CDR1 is MGHRA and CDR2 is YSYEKL. The CDR3 is 15 residues long. DNA for the CDR3: TGCGCCAGCAGCCCCCGGCTGGGGGGCCAAGAGACCCAGTACTTC. Encoded protein: CASSPRLGGQETQYF.

In this sample, this clonotype turned up many times. The rearrangement joins TRBV5-6 to TRBJ1-2; TRBD1 matches at 8 bases. Germline trimming cut 4 bases from V and 7 bases from J; bases unmatched to any gene: 9. The CDR3 consists of 14 residues. CDR1 is SGHDT, CDR2 YYEEEE, per germline. As DNA, the CDR3 is TGTGCCAGCAGCCGGGGACAGGAGAAACCTGGCTACACCTTC. Residues: CASSRGQEKPGYTF.

This clonotype was counted between two and nine times. The genes are TRBV19 and TRBJ2-2; 7 positions agree with TRBD1. This CDR3 has 15 amino acids. Trimming took 5 bases from V and 0 from J; bases not matched to a gene: 3. The V gene's germline CDR1 is LNHDA and CDR2 SQIVND (reference sequence). The DNA of the CDR3 is TGTGCCAGTAGTCGAGGGACAGCGAACACCGGGGAGCTGTTTTTT. Its translation is CASSRGTANTGELFF.

CDR3 nucleotide sequence: TGTGCCAGCAGCTTAGGACTAGCGGGTGCCGGGGAGCTGTTTTTT. This sequence encodes CASSLGLAGAGELFF. The J gene is TRBJ2-2, the V gene TRBV7-9, with 10 bases fitting TRBD2. This CDR3 contains 15 residues. J lost 6 bases, V lost 1 base, and 2 bases had no gene match. Looked up from germline, CDR1 is SEHNR and CDR2 is FQNEAQ (reference sequence).